The source of this T cell receptor (beta chain) is a study of naive and memory T cell subsets listed by TCRdb under 2017. About the study as a whole: The figure summarizing these samples reported about 10 blood donors, 7 tuberculin skin test biopsies and 3 saline control biopsies. PCR2 was typically run as a SYBR Green qPCR and stopped at a set threshold, although low-input samples could use end-point PCR of around 6 cycles instead. Overall results and qualifications from the work: The RNA-based method was acknowledged as potentially sensitive to TCR transcript changes with T cell activation and differentiation.

Library generation was performed with 5' RACE. For the blood and skin samples, reverse transcription of TCR RNA was done with SuperScript IV along with alpha and beta constant region primers. Four rounds of PCR, run with the SP2 primer together with nested alpha and beta constant region primers, were used to amplify the ligated cDNA. An oligonucleotide carrying the Illumina SP2 primer and a UMI was ligated to the 3' end of the cDNA by means of T4 RNA ligase 1. The 12-nucleotide UMI was composed of two random hexamers separated by an eight-base spacer, which was included to prevent hairpin formation. From the second PCR onward, TCR alpha and beta chain libraries were processed separately and dual indexed for multiplexing. After pooling, the indexed libraries were analyzed by capillary electrophoresis and sequenced on either an Illumina MiSeq or NextSeq. Libraries were spiked with PhiX DNA at about 4.5-7.5% so that base diversity was increased and cluster recognition was improved. In the source study's methods: Demultiplexor extracted UMIs from read 2, combined them with read 1 TCR sequence, and split reads by sample indices. V and J genes and V-J junctions were identified by Decombinator, and each TCR was assigned a five-part identifier that included V and J deletions. UMIs were used by Collapsinator to correct sequencing errors and PCR amplification heterogeneity, so that a UMI-based abundance was obtained for each TCR. CDR3Translator turned identifiers into nucleotide sequence, translated that sequence into amino acids, and pulled out CDR3 regions based on terminal motifs. After normalization to the amount of input RNA, the error-corrected alpha and beta TCR counts from blood and from skin were compared. The public reads were reprocessed in TCRdb via fastp at Q25 and MiXCR, keeping in-frame beta chains. Each CDR3 protein gets just one entry, which takes the most common genes and DNA from the rows behind it. These V and J calls rely on TCRdb rather than the paper's analysis. This sample comprises approximately 22,000 distinct CDR3 sequences, roughly 4.1% of them detected only once. Of the sample, under 9% is held by the ten largest clones.

The CDR3 numbers 15 residues from cysteine through phenylalanine. The sequence is cut down to CDR3 DNA, 45 bases in frame from base 1. After removal of 5 bases from V and 1 base from J, the junction retains 3 bases not matched to a gene. CDR1 and CDR2 are read off the germline V gene as MDHEN and SYDVKM. For whole blood analysis, around 2.4 ml of peripheral blood was drawn from adult healthy volunteers into Tempus tubes, and RNA was extracted according to the manufacturer's instructions. Using 3' ligation of a UMI-containing oligonucleotide to TCR cDNA, the study laid out a robust and sensitive protocol to amplify, sequence and analyze TCRs. Total RNA was used without cell sorting and was treated with RQ1 DNase before reverse transcription, with a target input of roughly 1 to 1,100 ng. To check how robust the pipeline was in samples where T cells make up a minority population, libraries were built from skin biopsies and whole blood.

Ten or more counts support this clonotype. It lacks a known antigen. No per-base quality is available; no much larger clone lies one base away. The clonotype was recovered from a male donor in good health. The chain couples TRBV28 to TRBJ2-5, and TRBD2 matches 11 of the central bases. The bases read TGTGCCAGCAGTGTGACTAGCGGGGTCCAAGAGACCCAGTACTTC. This translates into CASSVTSGVQETQYF.